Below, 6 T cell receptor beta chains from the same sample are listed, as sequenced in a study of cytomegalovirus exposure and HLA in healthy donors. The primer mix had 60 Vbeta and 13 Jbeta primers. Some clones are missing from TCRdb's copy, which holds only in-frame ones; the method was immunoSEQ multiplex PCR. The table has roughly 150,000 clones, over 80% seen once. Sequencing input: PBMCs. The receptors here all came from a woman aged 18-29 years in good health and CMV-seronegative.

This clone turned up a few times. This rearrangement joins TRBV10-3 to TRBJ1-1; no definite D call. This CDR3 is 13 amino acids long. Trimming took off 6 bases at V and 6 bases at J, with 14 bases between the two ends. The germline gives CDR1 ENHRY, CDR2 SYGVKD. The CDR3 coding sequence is TGTGCCATCAGAGACATCCTCGCCCCTGAAGCTTTCTTT. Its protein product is CAIRDILAPEAFF.

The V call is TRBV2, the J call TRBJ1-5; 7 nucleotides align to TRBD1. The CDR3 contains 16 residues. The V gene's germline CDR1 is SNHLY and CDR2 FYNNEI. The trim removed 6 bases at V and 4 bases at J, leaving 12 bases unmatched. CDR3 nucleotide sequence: TGTGCCAGCAGCGGATGGGCGGACAGGCCGAATCAGCCCCAGCATTTT. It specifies CASSGWADRPNQPQHF.

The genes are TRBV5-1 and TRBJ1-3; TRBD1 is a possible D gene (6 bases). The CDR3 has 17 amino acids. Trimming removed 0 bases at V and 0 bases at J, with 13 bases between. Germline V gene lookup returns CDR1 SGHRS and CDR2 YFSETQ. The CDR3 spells CASSLATGIFSGNTIYF. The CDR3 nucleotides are TGCGCCAGCAGCTTGGCGACAGGAATTTTCTCTGGAAACACCATATATTTT.

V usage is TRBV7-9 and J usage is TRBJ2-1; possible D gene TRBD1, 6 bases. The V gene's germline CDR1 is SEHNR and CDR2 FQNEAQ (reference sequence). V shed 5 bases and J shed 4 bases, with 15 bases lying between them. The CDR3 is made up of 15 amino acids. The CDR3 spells CASSHTGQRYNEQFF. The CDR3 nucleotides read TGTGCCAGCAGCCACACCGGACAGAGATACAATGAGCAGTTCTTC.

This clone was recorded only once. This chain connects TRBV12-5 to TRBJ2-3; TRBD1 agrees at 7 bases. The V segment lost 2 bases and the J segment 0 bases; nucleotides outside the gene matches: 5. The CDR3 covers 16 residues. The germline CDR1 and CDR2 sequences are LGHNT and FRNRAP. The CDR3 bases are TGTGCTAGTGGTTTGTCGGCAGGGGGAAGCACAGATACGCAGTATTTT. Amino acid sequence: CASGLSAGGSTDTQYF.

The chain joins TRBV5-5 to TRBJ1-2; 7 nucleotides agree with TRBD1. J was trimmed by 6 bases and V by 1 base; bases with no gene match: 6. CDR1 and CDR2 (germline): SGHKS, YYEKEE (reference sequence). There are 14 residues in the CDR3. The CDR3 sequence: CASSLLPGGNGYTF. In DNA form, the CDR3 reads TGTGCCAGCAGCTTGTTGCCAGGGGGTAATGGCTACACCTTC.